What follows is one TCR beta chain and its context. Its target is not known. This sample stems from a study of response to subunit inactivated influenza vaccine. General study points: Each seasonal flu vaccination may recruit only limited new T cells, authors suggested.

Via MiXCR, TCRdb re-called the RT-PCR reads, giving one row per CDR3 protein. The top ten clones hold less than 15% of a sample with about 480,000 distinct CDR3 sequences, about 10% of them seen once. Trimming shortened V by 1 base and J by 9 bases, and 21 bases separated the two germline ends. Germline CDR1 reads DFQATT; CDR2 reads SNEGSKA (reference sequence). The CDR3 runs to 15 residues. The TCR sequence derives from a man between 45 and 60 years old who received an inactivated influenza vaccine. The chain couples TRBV20-1 to TRBJ2-5; D possibly corresponds to TRBD2 (6 bases). Sequences were derived from PBMCs from blood, sampled 35 to 45 days after vaccination. The CDR3 loop is CSARGLAGKGSAQYF. CDR3 bases: TGCAGTGCTAGAGGCCTTGCGGGGAAGGGGTCGGCCCAGTACTTC.